The 14 T cell receptor beta chains listed next were all sequenced from one sample in a study of T cell changes during pregnancy in multiple sclerosis (dated by TCRdb to about 2019). Library method: the immunoSEQ multiplex PCR assay. TCRdb holds this immuneACCESS table with in-frame rearrangements only. Some clones are missing; in checked studies, unresolved V genes explain under half, and the rest has no known cause. This sample lists roughly 90,000 clones; 80% to 95% were detected once. 0.8% to 0.95% of the sample lies in the top ten. Here the sequenced sample was peripheral blood, taken before pregnancy. The receptors originated from a female donor with multiple sclerosis, enrolled in a pregnancy study.

V is TRBV11-3 and J is TRBJ2-3, with 11 bases fitting TRBD2. The germline V gene has CDR1 SGHNT and CDR2 YENEEA. The V gene end was trimmed by 5 bases and the J gene end by 3 bases; junction bases not matched to a gene: 7. The CDR3 consists of 16 residues. CDR3 DNA sequence: TGTGCCAGCAGCGCGACTAGCGGGGCGGGAACAGATACGCAGTATTTT. Translated, it gives CASSATSGAGTDTQYF.

J is TRBJ2-7 and V is TRBV5-4; 15 bases align to TRBD2. Germline lookup yields CDR1 SGHNT and CDR2 YYREEE (reference sequence). This CDR3 region has 17 residues. With V trimmed by 3 bases and J by 1 base, 5 bases remained unmatched. CDR3 sequence (DNA): TGTGCCAGCAGCTACAGGACTAGCGGGAGGGGGTCCTACGAGCAGTACTTC. It translates to CASSYRTSGRGSYEQYF.

As for this clone: The sample contains more than one DNA sequence encoding this CDR3. V and J are TRBV9 and TRBJ2-7; D is possibly TRBD1 (6 bases). Germline V gene sequence: CDR1 SGDLS, CDR2 YYNGEE. The CDR3 runs to 12 residues. The V gene lost 4 bases and the J gene lost 7 bases, with 12 bases spanning the gap. The CDR3 loop reads CASSPRQGEQYF. In DNA form, the CDR3 reads TGTGCCAGCAGCCCCCGGCAGGGGGAGCAGTACTTC. The variable domain in full, with the rest retrieved from reference TRBV9 and TRBJ2-7, is DSGVTQTPKHLITATGQRVTLRCSPRSGDLSVYWYQQSLDQGLQFLIQYYNGEERAKGNILERFSAQQFPDLHSELNLSSLELGDSALYFCASSPRQGEQYFGPGTRLTVT.

The chain carries TRBV27 and TRBJ2-1, with 10 bases identical to TRBD1. Trimming removed 5 bases from V and 8 bases from J; junction bases left unmatched: 9. Germline V CDR1 and CDR2: MNHEY, SMNVEV (reference sequence). The CDR3 runs to 15 residues. The CDR3 is CASSHSFGQGDEQFF. As DNA, the CDR3 is TGTGCCAGCAGTCATTCCTTCGGACAGGGGGATGAGCAGTTCTTC.

The chain couples TRBV27 to TRBJ2-5, with 10 bases matching TRBD2. Trimming cost V 5 bases and J 6 bases; bases outside gene matches: 9. There are 15 residues in the CDR3. CDR1 is MNHEY, CDR2 SMNVEV, per germline (reference sequence). CDR3 sequence: CASSLQSGRGQTQYF. The DNA for the CDR3 is TGTGCCAGCAGTCTCCAAAGCGGGAGGGGGCAGACCCAGTACTTC.

The J gene is TRBJ1-2, the V gene TRBV4-3, with TRBD1 matching over 10 bases. J was trimmed by 4 bases and V by 1 base; bases with no gene match: 6. Per the germline V gene, CDR1 is LGHNA and CDR2 is YSLEER. This CDR3 region has 16 residues. Here the CDR3 reads CASSQVGTGVRYGYTF. DNA for the CDR3: TGCGCCAGCAGCCAAGTAGGGACAGGGGTACGCTATGGCTACACCTTC.

The chain carries TRBV11-1 and TRBJ2-2; D might be TRBD2 (5 bases). V dropped 3 bases and J dropped 4 bases, with 12 bases sitting between them. The CDR3 is 15 residues long. Germline CDR1 SGHAT, CDR2 FQDESV (reference sequence). CDR3 coding DNA: TGTGCCAGCAGCTTCTTGACGGGATCCACCGGGGAGCTGTTTTTT. This encodes CASSFLTGSTGELFF. Full variable domain (rest looked up from reference TRBV11-1 and TRBJ2-2): EAEVAQSPRYKITEKSQAVAFWCDPISGHATLYWYRQILGQGPELLVQFQDESVVDDSQLPKDRFSAERLKGVDSTLKIQPAELGDSAMYLCASSFLTGSTGELFFGEGSRLTVL.

CDR3 region: CASSPGSYNEQFF. DNA of the CDR3: TGTGCCAGCTCACCAGGCAGTTACAATGAGCAGTTCTTC. The chain recombines TRBV18 with TRBJ2-1; D ambiguous. CDR1 is KGHSH, CDR2 LQKENI, per germline. V gave up 2 bases and J gave up 4 bases, with 6 bases separating them. This CDR3 has 13 amino acids.

This chain links TRBV18 with TRBJ2-7, with TRBD1 as a possible D gene (6 bases). V dropped 2 bases and J dropped 4 bases, with 15 bases sitting between them. There are 15 residues in the CDR3. Per germline, CDR1 KGHSH and CDR2 LQKENI. The CDR3 nucleotides read TGTGCCAGCTCACCAGGGCCAGGGGCAGAATACGAGCAGTACTTC. Translating gives CASSPGPGAEYEQYF.

V gene TRBV14 combines with J gene TRBJ1-1; D is perhaps TRBD1 (5 bases). V gave up 5 bases and J gave up 4 bases, with 14 bases separating them. This CDR3 spans 14 amino acids. The V gene's germline CDR1 is SGHDN and CDR2 FVKESK. The CDR3 region is CASSKFRGSTEAFF. The CDR3 DNA sequence: TGTGCCAGCAGCAAGTTCCGGGGGAGCACTGAAGCTTTCTTT. The full variable domain, in which reference TRBV14 and TRBJ1-1 provide the parts outside the CDR3, is EAGVTQFPSHSVIEKGQTVTLRCDPISGHDNLYWYRRVMGKEIKFLLHFVKESKQDESGMPNNRFLAERTGGTYSTLKVQPAELEDSGVYFCASSKFRGSTEAFFGQGTRLTVV.

This chain joins TRBV29-1 and TRBJ2-3, with TRBD2 identical over 12 bases. There are 14 residues in the CDR3. J gave up 5 bases and V 6 bases, and 6 bases lay outside the gene matches. In germline, CDR1 is SQVTM, CDR2 ANQGSEA. Here the CDR3 DNA reads TGCAGCGTAAAGACTAGCGGGAGACAAGATACGCAGTATTTT. It specifies CSVKTSGRQDTQYF.

The rearrangement joins TRBV6-1 to TRBJ1-6; TRBD1 is a possible D gene (6 bases). CDR3 length: 17 residues. CDR1 and CDR2 (germline): MNHNS, SASEGT. V shed 4 bases and J shed 6 bases, with 19 bases lying between them. The CDR3 loop is CASSGNLWQGLNSPLHF. The CDR3, as DNA: TGTGCCAGCAGTGGTAACTTGTGGCAGGGGCTTAATTCACCCCTCCACTTT.

The chain is built from TRBV7-7 and TRBJ2-1; 10 bases match TRBD1. CDR1 and CDR2 from the germline V gene are SSHAT and FNYEAQ (reference sequence). CDR3 size: 15 residues. The V and J ends lost 5 bases and 1 base, in that order; junction bases with no gene match: 2. The CDR3 region is CASSKGQGSYNEQFF. The DNA of the CDR3 is TGTGCCAGCAGCAAGGGACAGGGGTCCTACAATGAGCAGTTCTTC.

The chain links TRBV2 to TRBJ1-4; 11 bases match TRBD1. J was trimmed by 6 bases and V by 2 bases; bases with no gene match: 5. Germline V CDR1 and CDR2: SNHLY, FYNNEI. The CDR3 spans 16 residues. The CDR3 region has the DNA TGTGCCAGCAGTGAAAGGGGACAGGGGGTCGATGAAAAACTGTTTTTT. Amino acid sequence: CASSERGQGVDEKLFF.